This T cell receptor beta chain derives from a study of response to subunit inactivated influenza vaccine. General study findings and limits: New T cells are recruited in small numbers by each seasonal influenza vaccination, according to the authors' suggestion.

TCRdb called the RT-PCR reads again in MiXCR, with one record for every CDR3 protein. The repertoire holds about 610,000 distinct CDR3 sequences, 12% to 15% seen once, with roughly 11% in the top ten. The germline CDR1 and CDR2 sequences are MNHEY and SVGAGI. The CDR3 spans 16 residues. V was pared by 4 bases and J by 0 bases, with 9 bases of the junction left unmatched. This clonotype has a count of ten or more. Its matching antigen is unknown. Source: PBMCs from blood, taken about 13 days after vaccination. The sequence was obtained from a man aged 45-65 years who received an inactivated influenza vaccine. The chain uses TRBV6-5 and TRBJ2-7; 7 bases align to TRBD1. CDR3 DNA sequence: TGTGCCAGCAGTTTCACAACCGGGACAGCCTCCTACGAGCAGTACTTC. Residues: CASSFTTGTASYEQYF.